This T cell receptor (beta chain) derives from a study of blood T cell repertoires in COVID-19. About the study: Samples taken during acute and convalescent COVID-19 were collected in the United States, Italy and Spain.

From germline, CDR1 is SGDLS and CDR2 YYNGEE. The V gene lost 0 bases and the J gene lost 5 bases, with 11 bases spanning the gap. The CDR3 has 15 amino acids. Measured with immunoSEQ multiplex PCR; TCRdb has only the in-frame clones, and not every one. The table records 90,000 or so clones, roughly 77% of them present only once. This clone has just a few counts. The chain couples TRBV9 to TRBJ1-4; D not resolved. Material: peripheral blood. This sequence was found in a human donor in a cohort sampled during active COVID-19. In nucleotides, the CDR3 is TGTGCCAGCAGCGTAGATCAACAGCTGAATGAAAAACTGTTTTTT. Translation gives CASSVDQQLNEKLFF.